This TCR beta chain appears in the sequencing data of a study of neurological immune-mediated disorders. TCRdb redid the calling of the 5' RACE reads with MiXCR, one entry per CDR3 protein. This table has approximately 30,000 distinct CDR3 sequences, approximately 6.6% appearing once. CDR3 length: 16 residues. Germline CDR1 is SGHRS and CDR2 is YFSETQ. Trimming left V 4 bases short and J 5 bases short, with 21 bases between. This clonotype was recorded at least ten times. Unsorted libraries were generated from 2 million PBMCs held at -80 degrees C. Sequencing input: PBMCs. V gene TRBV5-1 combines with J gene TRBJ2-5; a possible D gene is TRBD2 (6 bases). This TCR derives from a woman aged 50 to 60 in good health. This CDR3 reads CASSPGTHPPAETQYF. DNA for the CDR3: TGCGCCAGCAGCCCTGGGACTCACCCCCCGGCGGAGACCCAGTACTTC.